This T cell receptor beta chain was captured by sequencing in a study of T cell responses to AZD1222 COVID-19 vaccine. In the study overall: Analyses pooled second doses at about 4 or about 12 weeks.

Overall study findings and caveats: The study reported that nearly half of spike-specific TCRs target unmutated variant regions. It should be noted that donors were predominantly white British and more often female, and clonal diversity was possibly underestimated. Spike-specific TCR breadth and depth both grew after two AZD1222 doses.

The germline V gene encodes CDR1 MGHRA and CDR2 YSYEKL. V was cut by 4 bases and J by 4 bases, with 11 bases left in between. This CDR3 has 14 residues. Sequencing was performed with immunoSEQ multiplex PCR; in TCRdb, only in-frame clones are kept and a portion is missing. The sample shows fewer than 110,000 clones, 85% to 90% of them seen only once. To note about this clone: The antigen is unknown.

The material sequenced was peripheral blood, taken on day 0 of AZD1222 vaccination. V usage is TRBV4-1 and J usage is TRBJ1-3; D unclear. This receptor was taken from an adult in good health. This CDR3 is CASSPLVGGNTIYF. DNA for the CDR3: TGCGCCAGCAGCCCACTCGTGGGGGGAAACACCATATATTTT.